The 25 T cell receptor beta chains reported below all come from one sample, sequenced in a study of beta chain features in type 1 diabetes. cDNA synthesis used the whole RNA isolate, giving expressed TCRB sequences. Method: immunoSEQ multiplex PCR; TCRdb's copy keeps in-frame clones and lacks some. The sample records just over 450,000 clones, 30% being singletons. Sequencing input: naive CD4+ T cells from blood. Source of these receptors: a man aged 18 to 35 in good health.

J is TRBJ1-2 and V is TRBV2, with 9 bases matching TRBD1. This CDR3 region has 15 residues. Per germline, CDR1 SNHLY and CDR2 FYNNEI. The V and J ends lost 6 bases and 5 bases, in that order; junction bases with no gene match: 10. DNA of the CDR3: TGTGCCAGCAGCTCAACCGGACAGGGGAGGTATGGCTACACCTTC. This codes for CASSSTGQGRYGYTF.

This rearrangement joins TRBV15 to TRBJ2-5, with 13 bases matching TRBD2. There are 15 residues in the CDR3. Germline CDR1 reads LNHNV; CDR2 reads YYDKDF (reference sequence). V dropped 8 bases and J dropped 4; count of bases not matched to a gene: 7. The CDR3 loop is CATRTSGRAIETQYF. In DNA form, the CDR3 reads TGTGCCACCCGTACTAGCGGGAGGGCGATAGAGACCCAGTACTTC.

The chain uses TRBV4-3 and TRBJ2-5, with 8 positions matching TRBD2. The J call is uncertain, as TRBJ2-7 better fits the DNA end. The CDR3 loop spans 16 amino acids. Germline CDR1 and CDR2: LGHNA and YSLEER. The CDR3 coding sequence is TGCGCCAGCAGCCAAGACCTTAGCGGGAACTCCTACGAGCAGTACTTC. Translation: CASSQDLSGNSYEQYF.

The chain links TRBV11-2 to TRBJ2-1, with a tentative D call TRBD2 (5 bases). Between the trimmed V and J ends, which lost 5 bases and 5 bases, there was a span of 13 bases. There are 14 residues in the CDR3. Per germline, CDR1 SGHAT and CDR2 FQNNGV. The CDR3 loop is CASSMRYGDNEQFF. CDR3 sequence (DNA): TGTGCCAGCAGCATGAGGTACGGGGACAATGAGCAGTTCTTC.

The chain combines TRBV29-1 with TRBJ1-1, with D maybe TRBD1 (6 bases). The CDR3 contains 13 residues. The ends were cut back, 4 bases at V and 2 bases at J, with 11 bases in the middle. Germline CDR1 reads SQVTM; CDR2 reads ANQGSEA. CDR3 region: CSVATGINTEAFF. The CDR3 DNA reads TGCAGCGTTGCCACAGGGATCAACACTGAAGCTTTCTTT.

The chain joins TRBV28 to TRBJ2-1, with D possibly matching TRBD2 (6 bases). Germline values: CDR1 MDHEN, CDR2 SYDVKM. Trimming cost V 1 base and J 0 bases, with 13 bases left between them. The CDR3 extends over 17 amino acids. The CDR3 sequence: CASSLYRDSSSYNEQFF. In DNA form, the CDR3 reads TGTGCCAGCAGTTTATACCGGGACTCGAGCTCCTACAATGAGCAGTTCTTC.

The chain carries TRBV21-1 and TRBJ2-7; the D call TRBD1 from the table was never checked on the DNA. TRBV21-1 is a pseudogene locus. There are 11 residues in the CDR3. The CDR3 nucleotides are TGTGCCAGCAGCGACAGCTACGAGCAGTACTTC. Its protein product is CASSDSYEQYF.

The rearrangement uses TRBV10-3 and TRBJ1-3; D is undetermined. Trimming stripped 2 bases from V and 10 bases from J, with 15 bases between. CDR1 and CDR2 from the germline V gene are ENHRY and SYGVKD. This CDR3 has 14 residues. The CDR3 DNA reads as TGTGCCATCAGTGAGGATCGGCTTATCCCTACCATATATTTT. Translation gives CAISEDRLIPTIYF.

This clone occurred a few times. The chain carries TRBV4-2 and TRBJ2-7, with D possibly being TRBD2 (5 bases). Per the germline V gene, CDR1 is LGHNA and CDR2 is YNFKEQ. V lost 0 bases, J lost 3 bases, and 9 bases lay in between. The CDR3 has 14 amino acids. CDR3 in DNA: TGTGCCAGCAGCCAAGAGACCCGGGACTACGAGCAGTACTTC. Its translation: CASSQETRDYEQYF.

This chain links TRBV9 with TRBJ2-5; D gene uncertain. Trimming cost V 3 bases and J 0 bases, with 9 bases left between them. The germline gives CDR1 SGDLS, CDR2 YYNGEE. The CDR3 runs 14 residues. In DNA, the CDR3 is TGTGCCAGCAGCGAGCAGGCGTACCAAGAGACCCAGTACTTC. Amino acid sequence: CASSEQAYQETQYF.

This rearrangement joins TRBV25-1 to TRBJ2-1; 9 bases agree with TRBD1. Germline-derived CDR1 and CDR2 are MGHDK and SYGVNS. The V segment lost 4 bases and the J segment 9 bases; nucleotides outside the gene matches: 4. The length of the CDR3 is 13 residues. In nucleotides, the CDR3 is TGTGCCAGCAGTGCTACAGGGGGCAGTGAGCAGTTCTTC. This sequence encodes CASSATGGSEQFF.

V gene TRBV4-3 combines with J gene TRBJ1-2; D remains unclear. CDR3 size: 15 residues. With 0 bases removed from V and 3 bases from J, the gap between germline ends came to 11 bases. Germline loops: CDR1 LGHNA, CDR2 YSLEER. The CDR3 DNA is TGCGCCAGCAGCCAAGAAATACGAGTCCACTATGGCTACACCTTC. Translation gives CASSQEIRVHYGYTF.

The V and J genes are TRBV10-3 and TRBJ1-1; a weak D match, TRBD1 (5 bases). The CDR3 covers 15 residues. Trimming pared 3 bases from V and 1 base from J, leaving 12 bases between. Germline V gene lookup returns CDR1 ENHRY and CDR2 SYGVKD. The CDR3 protein is CAISERPGRNTEAFF. For the CDR3, the DNA is TGTGCCATCAGTGAAAGGCCAGGGAGGAACACTGAAGCTTTCTTT.

The V and J genes are TRBV25-1 and TRBJ2-1; D gene unclear. Between the trimmed V and J ends, which lost 6 bases and 1 base, there was a span of 16 bases. This CDR3 is built from 16 residues. Germline V CDR1 and CDR2: MGHDK, SYGVNS. The CDR3 sequence is CASRADGALSYNEQFF. The CDR3 DNA follows: TGTGCCAGCAGGGCGGACGGAGCGCTTTCCTACAATGAGCAGTTCTTC.

This chain connects TRBV30 to TRBJ2-3; no definite D call. Germline V CDR1 and CDR2: GTSNPN, SVGIG (reference sequence). The germline V and J ends were trimmed by 1 base and 2 bases, with 7 bases remaining between them. The CDR3 spans 13 residues. CDR3 coding DNA: TGTGCCTGGAGTGGGGCTTACACAGATACGCAGTATTTT. Its protein product is CAWSGAYTDTQYF. The variable domain in full, completed from reference TRBV30 and TRBJ2-3, reads SQTIHQWPATLVQPVGSPLSLECTVEGTSNPNLYWYRQAAGRGLQLLFYSVGIGQISSEVPQNLSASRPQDRQFILSSKKLLLSDSGFYLCAWSGAYTDTQYFGPGTRLTVL.

This clone was observed a handful of times. The rearrangement joins TRBV30 to TRBJ2-1; possible D gene TRBD2, 6 bases. Trimming took off 3 bases at V and 5 bases at J, with 14 bases between the two ends. The germline CDR1 and CDR2 sequences are GTSNPN and SVGIG (reference sequence). The CDR3 consists of 14 residues. The CDR3 coding sequence is TGTGCCTGGAGGCTCTTCTCGGGGGACAATGAGCAGTTCTTC. Its translation: CAWRLFSGDNEQFF.

This clone was counted a few times. The chain combines TRBV18 with TRBJ2-1; 13 bases are shared with TRBD2. This CDR3 region has 15 residues. Germline trimming cut 6 bases from V and 5 bases from J; bases unmatched to any gene: 4. Germline V gene data show CDR1 as KGHSH and CDR2 as LQKENI. The CDR3 here is CASSLGLAGNNEQFF. CDR3 DNA: TGTGCCAGCTCCCTGGGACTAGCGGGGAACAATGAGCAGTTCTTC. Looking up the rest from reference TRBV18 and TRBJ2-1 gives the full variable domain: NAGVMQNPRHLVRRRGQEARLRCSPMKGHSHVYWYRQLPEEGLKFMVYLQKENIIDESGMPKERFSAEFPKEGPSILRIQQVVRGDSAAYFCASSLGLAGNNEQFFGPGTRLTVL.

The V and J genes are TRBV27 and TRBJ2-7, with D possibly TRBD2 on 6 matching bases. The germline gives CDR1 MNHEY, CDR2 SMNVEV (reference sequence). Trimming shortened V by 7 bases and J by 0 bases, and 13 bases separated the two germline ends. This CDR3 is 14 amino acids long. The CDR3 sequence: CASKMGLPSYEQYF. DNA of the CDR3: TGTGCCAGCAAGATGGGACTGCCCTCCTACGAGCAGTACTTC.

This rearrangement joins TRBV11-1 to TRBJ2-1, with TRBD2 matching over 10 bases. The CDR3 consists of 15 residues. Germline CDR1 is SGHAT and CDR2 is FQDESV (reference sequence). J was trimmed by 8 bases and V by 4 bases; bases with no gene match: 8. The CDR3, as DNA: TGTGCCAGCAGCTCCCCTAGCGGGAGTGGCTATGAGCAGTTCTTC. Protein product: CASSSPSGSGYEQFF.

The J gene is TRBJ2-7, the V gene TRBV6-5; TRBD2 agrees at 9 bases. Germline assignment: CDR1 MNHEY and CDR2 SVGAGI. V lost 8 bases, J lost 1 base, and 6 bases stayed unmatched. The CDR3 is 14 amino acids. CDR3 in DNA: TGTGCCAGCTATGAGACTAGCGGTTCCTACGAGCAGTACTTC. This sequence encodes CASYETSGSYEQYF.

This chain links TRBV30 with TRBJ2-5; D gene ambiguous. V lost 3 bases to trimming and J lost 5 bases, with 10 bases between them. Germline CDR1 and CDR2: GTSNPN and SVGIG (reference sequence). This CDR3 contains 12 residues. The CDR3 DNA is TGTGCCTGGAGCGTAGGGCGTGAGACCCAGTACTTC. Translation gives CAWSVGRETQYF. Variable domain in full (rest from reference TRBV30 and TRBJ2-5): SQTIHQWPATLVQPVGSPLSLECTVEGTSNPNLYWYRQAAGRGLQLLFYSVGIGQISSEVPQNLSASRPQDRQFILSSKKLLLSDSGFYLCAWSVGRETQYFGPGTRLLVL.

This clone occurred a few times. This rearrangement joins TRBV9 to TRBJ2-2; 8 bases line up with TRBD2. Germline V lookup: CDR1 SGDLS, CDR2 YYNGEE. The V gene end was trimmed by 0 bases and the J gene end by 0 bases; junction bases not matched to a gene: 7. This CDR3 is 18 amino acids long. The CDR3 DNA sequence: TGTGCCAGCAGCGTAGGAACTAGCGGAGCCCCGAACACCGGGGAGCTGTTTTTT. This sequence encodes CASSVGTSGAPNTGELFF. The complete variable domain, with remaining parts taken from reference TRBV9 and TRBJ2-2, reads DSGVTQTPKHLITATGQRVTLRCSPRSGDLSVYWYQQSLDQGLQFLIQYYNGEERAKGNILERFSAQQFPDLHSELNLSSLELGDSALYFCASSVGTSGAPNTGELFFGEGSRLTVL.

The chain has TRBV9 and TRBJ2-5; the match to TRBD1 covers 8 bases. The junction had 7 bases not matched to a gene; V was cut back by 0 bases and J by 6 bases. The CDR3 sequence is 15 residues long. Germline V lookup: CDR1 SGDLS, CDR2 YYNGEE. The CDR3 DNA sequence: TGTGCCAGCAGCGTAGGCTCAGGGGGCTACCAGACCCAGTACTTC. Its translation is CASSVGSGGYQTQYF.

This clone was observed a handful of times. The chain is built from TRBV7-2 and TRBJ2-7; tentatively, D is TRBD1 or TRBD2 (5 bases each). Germline V gives CDR1 SGHTA, CDR2 FQGNSA. CDR3 size: 13 residues. Trimming pared 5 bases from V and 8 bases from J, leaving 16 bases between. The CDR3 DNA is TGTGCCAGCAGCGAGGGGCTACAGAGGAAGCAGTACTTC. Protein: CASSEGLQRKQYF.

The chain carries TRBV29-1 and TRBJ2-7; the match to TRBD2 covers 8 bases. CDR1 is SQVTM, CDR2 ANQGSEA, per germline. The CDR3 runs 15 residues. With V trimmed by 2 bases and J by 0 bases, 6 bases remained unmatched. The CDR3 reads CSVELAGFSSYEQYF. The CDR3 DNA is TGCAGCGTTGAACTAGCGGGCTTTAGCTCCTACGAGCAGTACTTC.